A selection of T cell receptor beta chains follows, all from one sample in a study of shared clonotypes between healthy human individuals. The protocol was immunoSEQ multiplex PCR, while the TCRdb copy is restricted to in-frame clones and leaves out a portion. This repertoire shows around 99,000 clones, 60% to 75% found once; its top ten account for 50%. The sample taken for sequencing was memory CD8+ T cells sorted from blood. Receptors were obtained from a man younger than 40 in good health. Both conserved end residues are part of each CDR3. The D gene is left open where the match is weak. Only some rows state a clone size, as once, few, many or a class for expanded clones.

>TRBV4-3|-|-|TRBJ2-3
TGCGCCAGCAGCCACAACAGGTCTCCCGCGGATACGCAGTATTTT
CASSHNRSPADTQYF
>TRBV14|-|-|TRBJ2-7
TGTGCCAGCAGCCTCCGGGACTTTCCCTACGAGCAGTACTTC
CASSLRDFPYEQYF
>TRBV10-2|-|-|TRBJ2-7
TGCGCCAGCACTCCACTAGCTAACTACGAGCAGTACTTC
CASTPLANYEQYF
>TRBV18|-|-|TRBJ2-6
TGTGCCAGCTCACGGCCCTCTGGGGCCAACGTCCTGACTTTC
CASSRPSGANVLTF
>TRBV11-2|TRBD1|-|TRBJ2-7
TGTGCCAGCAGCTACACGGCAGGGGGTACCTACGAGCAGTACTTC
CASSYTAGGTYEQYF
>TRBV29-1|-|-|TRBJ2-2
TGCAGCGTTGCAAAGGGGCCCACCGGGGAGCTGTTTTTT
CSVAKGPTGELFF
>TRBV7-9|-|-|TRBJ2-4
TGTGCCAGCAGCTTAGGCCCGCCAAACATTCAGTACTTC
CASSLGPPNIQYF
>TRBV28|-|few|TRBJ1-1
TGTGCCAGCAGTTTGGGGTTAAACACTGAAGCTTTCTTT
CASSLGLNTEAFF
>TRBV18|-|-|TRBJ2-7
TGTGCCAGCTCCGGAACGGACGGAACCTACGAGCAGTACTTC
CASSGTDGTYEQYF
>TRBV5-1|-|once|TRBJ2-5
TGCGCCAGCAGCTTAGAGGGCGGGACACCCTCCCAAGAGACCCAGTACTTC
CASSLEGGTPSQETQYF
>TRBV18|-|-|TRBJ1-1
TGTGCCAGCTCACCACAGGGTACGCAGCCCACTGAAGCTTTCTTT
CASSPQGTQPTEAFF
>TRBV5-5|TRBD1|-|TRBJ1-5
TGTGCCAGCAGCACGGTTGGGACAGTGAATAGCAATCAGCCCCAGCATTTT
CASSTVGTVNSNQPQHF
>TRBV10-1|TRBD2|-|TRBJ2-1
TGCGCCAGCAGTGATTACGGGACTAGCGGGAGAGGCAATGAGCAGTTCTTC
CASSDYGTSGRGNEQFF
>TRBV5-4|-|many|TRBJ1-1
TGTGCCAGCAGCGGTAATAGCTACACTGAAGCTTTCTTT
CASSGNSYTEAFF
>TRBV29-1|TRBD1|-|TRBJ1-2
TGCAGCGTTACGGGACAGCTCTATGGCTACACCTTC
CSVTGQLYGYTF
>TRBV5-8|-|-|TRBJ2-3
TGTGCCAGCAGCTTTCTACAAGATACGCAGTATTTT
CASSFLQDTQYF
>TRBV7-8|-|few|TRBJ1-5
TGTGCCAGCAGCCCTATGGCTATTAATCAGCCCCAGCATTTT
CASSPMAINQPQHF
>TRBV7-7|-|-|TRBJ2-3
TGTGCCAGCAGCTTCTCTTGGACAGATACGCAGTATTTT
CASSFSWTDTQYF
>TRBV4-3|-|-|TRBJ2-3
TGCGCCAGCAGCCAAGAAGTCCGTTCAGATACGCAGTATTTT
CASSQEVRSDTQYF
>TRBV28|-|-|TRBJ1-5
TGTGCCAGCAGTTTACGACGGCTCAATCAGCCCCAGCATTTT
CASSLRRLNQPQHF
>TRBV11-2|TRBD1|-|TRBJ1-4
TGTGCCAGCAGCATAGCCGGGACAGGGAATGAAAAACTGTTTTTT
CASSIAGTGNEKLFF
>TRBV29-1|TRBD2|once|TRBJ2-1
TGCAGCGCCCGGACTAGCGGGATGGGCGATGAGCAGTTCTTC
CSARTSGMGDEQFF
>TRBV5-1|-|-|TRBJ2-7
TGCGCCAGCAGCTTGCCAGAAGCCTACGAGCAGTACTTC
CASSLPEAYEQYF
>TRBV5-6|-|-|TRBJ2-7
TGTGCCAGCAGCCTGGCAAATAGACTAGAGTATTACGAGCAGTACTTC
CASSLANRLEYYEQYF
>TRBV5-4|TRBD1|-|TRBJ1-1
TGTGCCAGCAGCTTGTGGGACAGGGCGAACACTGAAGCTTTCTTT
CASSLWDRANTEAFF
>TRBV18|-|few|TRBJ2-7
TGTGCCAGCTCACCGGGAGGCTACGAGCAGTACTTC
CASSPGGYEQYF
>TRBV4-3|TRBD1|-|TRBJ2-3
TGCGCCAGCAGCCTGCGCGGGACAGGGCGAAGCACAGATACGCAGTATTTT
CASSLRGTGRSTDTQYF
>TRBV10-1|-|-|TRBJ2-2
TGCGCCAGCAGAGAGAACACCGGGGAGCTGTTTTTT
CASRENTGELFF
>TRBV27|TRBD1|-|TRBJ2-3
TGTGCCAGCAGGAGGGGACAGGGGAACGAGGATACGCAGTATTTT
CASRRGQGNEDTQYF